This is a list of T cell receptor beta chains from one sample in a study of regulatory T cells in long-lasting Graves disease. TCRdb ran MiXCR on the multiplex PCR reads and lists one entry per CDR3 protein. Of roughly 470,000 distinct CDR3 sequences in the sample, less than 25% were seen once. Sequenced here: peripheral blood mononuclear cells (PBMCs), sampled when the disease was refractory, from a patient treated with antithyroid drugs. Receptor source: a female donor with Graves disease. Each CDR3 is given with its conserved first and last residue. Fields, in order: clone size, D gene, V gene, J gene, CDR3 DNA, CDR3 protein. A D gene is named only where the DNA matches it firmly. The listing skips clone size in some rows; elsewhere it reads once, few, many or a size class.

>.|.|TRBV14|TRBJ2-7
TGTGCCAGCAGCCAAGATTACAGTCGGAGCGACGAGCAGTACTTC
CASSQDYSRSDEQYF
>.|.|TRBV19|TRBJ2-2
TGTGCCAGTCGACGGACGGGAACGAACACCGGGGAGCTGTTTTTT
CASRRTGTNTGELFF
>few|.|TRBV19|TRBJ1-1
TGTGCCAGTAGTATAGCATTGGGCGGAGGGAACACTGAAGCTTTCTTT
CASSIALGGGNTEAFF
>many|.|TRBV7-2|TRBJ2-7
TGTGCCAGCAGCTTTTCCGCCGAGCAGTACTTC
CASSFSAEQYF
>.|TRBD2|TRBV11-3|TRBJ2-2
TGTGCCAGCAGTGCGAGGACTAGCGGGGCCACCGGGGAGCTGTTTTTT
CASSARTSGATGELFF
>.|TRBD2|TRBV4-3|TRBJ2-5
TGCGCCAGCAGCCGCGGTAGCGGGAGGGATCGGGAGACCCAGTACTTC
CASSRGSGRDRETQYF
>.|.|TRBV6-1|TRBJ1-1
TGTGCCAGCATTCTTACGTTCATGAACACTGAAGCTTTCTTT
CASILTFMNTEAFF
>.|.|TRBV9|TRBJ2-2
TGTGCCAGCAGCCTCCGCGACGGAGTCCGGGAGCTGTTTTTT
CASSLRDGVRELFF
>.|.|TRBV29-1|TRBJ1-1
TGCAGCGCTTTCCCCGGGTCCCCGAACACTGAAGCTTTCTTT
CSAFPGSPNTEAFF
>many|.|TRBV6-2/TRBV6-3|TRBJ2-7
TGTGCCAGCAGTTCGGCGGGTGGTTCCGAGCAGTACTTC
CASSSAGGSEQYF
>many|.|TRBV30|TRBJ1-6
TGTGCCTGGAGTGTAGGCGGGACAACGCATTCACCCCTCCACTTT
CAWSVGGTTHSPLHF
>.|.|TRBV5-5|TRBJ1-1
TGTGCCAGCGGGGCGTGGGGTACTGAAGCTTTCTTT
CASGAWGTEAFF
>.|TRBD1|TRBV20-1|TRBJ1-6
TGCAGTGCTCGGGACAGCAACAATTCACCCCTCCACTTT
CSARDSNNSPLHF
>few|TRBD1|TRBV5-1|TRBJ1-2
TGCGCCAGCAGCTTGGCCCTAAGGACAGGCCTAAACTATGGCTACACCTTC
CASSLALRTGLNYGYTF
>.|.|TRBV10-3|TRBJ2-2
TGTGCCATCAGTGTACCTTCTGGCGGTGGAACCGGGGAGCTGTTTTTT
CAISVPSGGGTGELFF
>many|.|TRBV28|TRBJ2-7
TGTGCCAGCAGATCCCAAACTTACACCTACGAGCAGTACTTC
CASRSQTYTYEQYF
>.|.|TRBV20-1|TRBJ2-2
TGCAGTGCGCTGGCGGAAACCGGGGAGCTGTTTTTT
CSALAETGELFF
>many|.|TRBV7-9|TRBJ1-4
TGTGCCAGCAGCCCCCATGTTAGCGCCGATAATGAAAAACTGTTTTTT
CASSPHVSADNEKLFF
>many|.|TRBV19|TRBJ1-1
TGTGCCAGTAGTATTAATACAGGGAACACTGAAGCTTTCTTT
CASSINTGNTEAFF
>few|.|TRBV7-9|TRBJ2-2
TGTGCCAGCAGCTTACTCACAGGTAGCACGAGAACCGGGGAGCTGTTTTTT
CASSLLTGSTRTGELFF
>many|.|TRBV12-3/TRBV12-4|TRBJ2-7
TGTGCCAGCAGTCGCGGGACTTACTCCTACGAGCAGTACTTC
CASSRGTYSYEQYF
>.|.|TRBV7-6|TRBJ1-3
TGTGCCAGCAGCCCCCGGGACGGATTCTCTGGAAACACCATATATTTT
CASSPRDGFSGNTIYF
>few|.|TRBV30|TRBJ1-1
TGTGCCTGGAGTGTCGATAACACTGAAGCTTTCTTT
CAWSVDNTEAFF
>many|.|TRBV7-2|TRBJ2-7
TGTGCCAGCAGCTTAGGTTACAGGGACTACGAGCAGTACTTC
CASSLGYRDYEQYF
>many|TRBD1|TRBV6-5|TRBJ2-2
TGTGCCAGCAGTTCGACAGGGGGTGTAAACACCGGGGAGCTGTTTTTT
CASSSTGGVNTGELFF
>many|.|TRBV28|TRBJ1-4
TGTGCCAGCAGTTTATCTGGGTTGCCCTCCGTAGAACTGTTTTTT
CASSLSGLPSVELFF
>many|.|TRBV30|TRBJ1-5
TGTGCCTGGAGGTCACAGGGAGGCAATCAGCCCCAGCATTTT
CAWRSQGGNQPQHF
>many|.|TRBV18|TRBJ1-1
TGTGCCAGCTCACCACCCCCGAACACTGAAGCTTTCTTT
CASSPPPNTEAFF
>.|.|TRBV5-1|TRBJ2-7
TGCGCCAGCAGCTGGATAGAAGCTAACGAGCAGTACTTC
CASSWIEANEQYF
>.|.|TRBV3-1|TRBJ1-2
TGTGCCAGCAGCCAAGATGAGCAGAGCTATGGCTACACCTTC
CASSQDEQSYGYTF
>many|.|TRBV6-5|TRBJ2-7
TGTGCCAGCAGTTACACAGTGGACTACGAGCAGTACTTC
CASSYTVDYEQYF
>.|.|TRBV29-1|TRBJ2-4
TGCAGCGTTGAATGGCAAGGACAAAACATTCAGCACTTC
CSVEWQGQNIQHF
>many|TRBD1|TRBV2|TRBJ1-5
TGTGCCAGCAGTGAGACAGGGTTGGGCAATCAGCCCCAGCATTTT
CASSETGLGNQPQHF
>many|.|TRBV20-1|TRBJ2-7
TGCAGTGCTCCGACGACAGGTCCAACGGGGGAGCAGTACTTC
CSAPTTGPTGEQYF
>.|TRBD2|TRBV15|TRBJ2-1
TGTGCCACCAGCAGAGTCGCGGGGGGGCGCAATGAGCAGTTCTTC
CATSRVAGGRNEQFF
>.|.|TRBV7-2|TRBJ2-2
TGTGCCAGCAGCTTAAGGGAGAAAGGCACCGGGGAGCTGTTTTTT
CASSLREKGTGELFF
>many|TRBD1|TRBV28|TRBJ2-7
TGTGCCAGCAGCATGTACGGGACAGGAGCCTACGAGCAGTACTTC
CASSMYGTGAYEQYF
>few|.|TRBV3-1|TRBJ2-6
TGTGCCAGCAGCCACAGCTCTGGGGCCAACGTCCTGACTTTC
CASSHSSGANVLTF
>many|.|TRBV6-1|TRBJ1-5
TGTGCCAGCAGTGAGACACAGGTTCGTCTACATTTT
CASSETQVRLHF
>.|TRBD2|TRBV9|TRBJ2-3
TGTGCCAGCAGCGTAGTAGCGGGTGGTCTAGCGGGAGATACGCAGTATTTT
CASSVVAGGLAGDTQYF